The 25 T cell receptor beta chains listed next were all sequenced from one sample in a study of T-cell reconstitution after alpha-beta-depleted transplantation in children. Preparation of the TCRbeta library involved a method that used unique molecular identifiers. TCRdb called the PCR reads again in MiXCR, with one record for every CDR3 protein. The data show about 690,000 distinct CDR3 sequences, with around 16% seen just once and approximately 1% held by the top ten. Sequenced material: PBMCs from the stem cell graft donor, taken from the stem cell graft. The source of these receptors is a human donor who donated a stem cell graft to a child with acute myeloid leukemia.

V is TRBV5-4 and J is TRBJ2-7, with no clear D. Trimming took 4 bases from V and 5 from J, leaving 10 bases between them. From germline, CDR1 is SGHNT and CDR2 YYREEE (reference sequence). CDR3 size: 12 residues. The CDR3 DNA follows: TGTGCCAGCAGCCCGCCGATGGACGAGCAGTACGTC. Its translation: CASSPPMDEQYV.

This sequence joins TRBV2 and TRBJ2-5, with a tentative D call TRBD1 (7 bases). The CDR3 has 18 amino acids. Trimming removed 0 bases from V and 6 bases from J, with 23 bases in between. CDR1 and CDR2 (germline): SNHLY, FYNNEI. The CDR3 DNA sequence: TGTGCCAGCAGTGAAGCGAGCGGAGGGGGCCTAAGAGGGAAGACCCAGTACTTC. The encoded protein is CASSEASGGGLRGKTQYF.

Many counts were recorded for this clonotype. The chain combines TRBV12-3 or TRBV12-4 with TRBJ1-1, with TRBD1 matching over 9 bases. This CDR3 comprises 16 residues. Trimming took 0 bases from V and 2 from J; bases not matched to a gene: 4. The CDR3, as DNA: TGTGCCAGCAGTTTAGCGGGGACAGGGTATAACACTGAAGCTTTCTTT. Translated, it gives CASSLAGTGYNTEAFF.

This clonotype was observed many times. Here the CDR3 reads CSVITGGSWAKNIQYF. The CDR3 DNA follows: TGCAGTGTCATCACAGGGGGTTCTTGGGCCAAAAACATTCAGTACTTC. The chain recombines TRBV20-1 with TRBJ2-4; TRBD1 matches at 8 bases. This CDR3 is 16 amino acids long. CDR1 is DFQATT and CDR2 is SNEGSKA in the germline V gene (reference sequence). Trimming at V came to 7 bases and at J to 1 base, leaving 12 bases not matched to a gene.

This clonotype was recorded a few times. This chain uses TRBV25-1 with TRBJ1-5; 8 bases align to TRBD1. The CDR3 spans 14 residues. Germline V gene sequence: CDR1 MGHDK, CDR2 SYGVNS. The J segment lost 5 bases and the V segment lost 4 bases, leaving 4 bases of the junction unmatched. The CDR3 DNA reads TGTGCCAGCAGTGCGACAGGGGACTATCAGCCCCAGCATTTT. Translation gives CASSATGDYQPQHF.

This clonotype showed up just a few times. The rearrangement joins TRBV24-1 to TRBJ2-1; 9 positions agree with TRBD2. In germline, CDR1 is KGHDR, CDR2 SFDVKD. V trimming: 10 bases; J trimming: 4 bases; junction bases outside the gene matches: 1. This CDR3 is 12 amino acids long. CDR3 residues: CATAGGYNEQFF. The CDR3 DNA follows: TGTGCCACGGCGGGGGGGTACAATGAGCAGTTCTTC.

This clonotype came up many times. This chain connects TRBV29-1 to TRBJ1-2, with TRBD1 matching over 7 bases. Germline V gives CDR1 SQVTM, CDR2 ANQGSEA. There are 13 residues in the CDR3. The V gene end was trimmed by 5 bases and the J gene end by 6 bases; junction bases not matched to a gene: 9. CDR3 in DNA: TGCAGCGTTACGACAGGGAGGGTGAATGGCTACACCTTC. Amino acid sequence: CSVTTGRVNGYTF.

A few counts support this clonotype. In nucleotides, the CDR3 is TGTGCCAGCAGTTTCTTCAGGGCTTGGGATGAGCAGTTCTTC. Translated: CASSFFRAWDEQFF. The chain carries TRBV12-3 or TRBV12-4 and TRBJ2-1, with D perhaps TRBD1 (5 bases). V lost 3 bases and J lost 8, with 14 bases in between. This CDR3 region has 14 residues.

This clonotype was counted once. This sequence joins TRBV12-5 and TRBJ2-7; D is unclear. CDR1 LGHNT and CDR2 FRNRAP come from the germline V gene. The V and J ends lost 1 base and 5 bases respectively, with 21 bases between them. The length of the CDR3 is 17 residues. The CDR3 region has the DNA TGTGCTAGTGGTTTGGCTCTCTACTTGAGGCCTCCGGACGAGCAGTACTTC. Residues: CASGLALYLRPPDEQYF.

This clonotype was recorded at least ten times. V gene TRBV20-1 combines with J gene TRBJ1-5, with 7 bases aligning to TRBD1. The germline gives CDR1 DFQATT, CDR2 SNEGSKA (reference sequence). Trimming took 5 bases from V and 5 from J; bases not matched to a gene: 6. This CDR3 spans 13 amino acids. In DNA form, the CDR3 reads TGCAGTGCTCGGGGGACAGACTATCAGCCCCAGCATTTT. Translation gives CSARGTDYQPQHF.

This clonotype was recorded many times. V gene TRBV7-6 combines with J gene TRBJ2-4; 7 bases fit TRBD1. This CDR3 comprises 16 residues. J was trimmed by 1 base and V by 4 bases; bases with no gene match: 7. Germline V gene lookup returns CDR1 SGHVS and CDR2 FNYEAQ. The CDR3: CASSSLTGLAKNIQYF. CDR3 nucleotide sequence: TGTGCCAGCAGCTCCCTGACAGGGCTGGCCAAAAACATTCAGTACTTC.

The rearrangement joins TRBV21-1 to TRBJ1-1; the D call in the table, TRBD1, was not verified against the DNA. TRBV21-1 is an annotated pseudogene. This CDR3 has 14 residues. The chain's CDR3 is CASSKVAGRTEAFF. The CDR3 DNA reads as TGTGCCAGCAGCAAAGTGGCGGGACGCACTGAAGCTTTCTTT.

This chain joins TRBV20-1 and TRBJ1-5, with TRBD1 matching 7 bases. Germline V gene sequence: CDR1 DFQATT, CDR2 SNEGSKA (reference sequence). V gave up 3 bases and J gave up 2 bases; unmatched junction bases: 7. This CDR3 comprises 15 residues. CDR3 coding DNA: TGCAGTGCTAGGCAACAGGGGTTCCGCAATCAGCCCCAGCATTTT. This encodes CSARQQGFRNQPQHF.

This sequence joins TRBV3-1 and TRBJ2-2, with D hard to call. This CDR3 is 14 amino acids long. Per the germline V gene, CDR1 is LGHDT and CDR2 is YNNKEL (reference sequence). The germline V and J ends were trimmed by 0 bases and 3 bases, with 5 bases remaining between them. CDR3 nucleotide sequence: TGTGCCAGCAGCCAAGATGGCCACACCGGGGAGCTGTTTTTT. Its protein is CASSQDGHTGELFF.

This clonotype showed up just a few times. The chain is built from TRBV25-1 and TRBJ2-1; D is perhaps TRBD1 (6 bases). Germline CDR1 and CDR2: MGHDK and SYGVNS. Trimming pared 4 bases from V and 0 bases from J, leaving 13 bases between. The CDR3 consists of 16 residues. This CDR3 reads CASSVQTGNSYNEQFF. CDR3 DNA: TGTGCCAGCAGTGTTCAGACAGGTAACTCCTACAATGAGCAGTTCTTC.

A few counts support this clonotype. V and J are TRBV5-1 and TRBJ2-1; 12 bases fit TRBD1. This CDR3 spans 17 amino acids. The ends lost 6 bases at V and 0 bases at J; junction bases unmatched: 7. Germline lookup yields CDR1 SGHRS and CDR2 YFSETQ. CDR3 sequence (DNA): TGCGCCAGCAAGGGACAGGGGGCTAAAACCTCCTACAATGAGCAGTTCTTC. It yields the protein CASKGQGAKTSYNEQFF.

This clonotype was counted between two and nine times. CDR3 amino acids: CASSRGTFSYNEQFF. The CDR3 bases are TGTGCCAGCAGCAGAGGGACTTTCTCCTACAATGAGCAGTTCTTC. The V gene is TRBV7-6, the J gene TRBJ2-1; D perhaps matches TRBD2 (6 bases). V lost 5 bases, J lost 0 bases, and 11 bases lay in between. Germline loops: CDR1 SGHVS, CDR2 FNYEAQ. This CDR3 region has 15 residues.

CDR3 in DNA: TGTGCCAGCAGCTTCACCGGGACAGGGGCCTACGAGCAGTACGTC. This gives the protein CASSFTGTGAYEQYV. This chain links TRBV11-2 with TRBJ2-7, with TRBD1 matching over 10 bases. The V gene end was trimmed by 3 bases and the J gene end by 2 bases; junction bases not matched to a gene: 4. Germline V gene data show CDR1 as SGHAT and CDR2 as FQNNGV. This CDR3 has 15 amino acids.

The chain uses TRBV5-1 and TRBJ2-5; D call uncertain. CDR1 is SGHRS and CDR2 is YFSETQ in the germline V gene. The CDR3 totals 15 residues. The V end was cut by 0 bases, the J end by 4 bases, with 13 bases between. The CDR3 DNA reads as TGCGCCAGCAGCTTGGAGGGTTTGAGGATAGAGACCCAGTACTTC. Encoded protein: CASSLEGLRIETQYF.

This clonotype was picked up many times. J is TRBJ1-1 and V is TRBV29-1; TRBD1 agrees at 7 bases. V lost 4 bases, J lost 0 bases, and 5 bases stayed unmatched. Looked up from germline, CDR1 is SQVTM and CDR2 is ANQGSEA. The CDR3 has 14 residues. DNA for the CDR3: TGCAGCGTTGCGGGACAGAGAATGAACACTGAAGCTTTCTTT. It specifies CSVAGQRMNTEAFF. Full variable domain (outside the CDR3, taken from reference TRBV29-1 and TRBJ1-1): SAVISQKPSRDICQRGTSLTIQCQVDSQVTMMFWYRQQPGQSLTLIATANQGSEATYESGFVIDKFPISRPNLTFSTLTVSNMSPEDSSIYLCSVAGQRMNTEAFFGQGTRLTVV.

A note on this clonotype: A much larger clone sits a single nucleotide away, making a read error possible. This chain uses TRBV20-1 with TRBJ2-1; 7 positions agree with TRBD2. Germline CDR1 reads DFQATT; CDR2 reads SNEGSKA (reference sequence). The length of the CDR3 is 18 residues. The CDR3 nucleotides read TGCTGTGCTAGAGATCGGCTAGCGGCCCTTGGTTCCTACAATGAGCAGTTCTTC. It specifies CCARDRLAALGSYNEQFF.

In this sample, this clonotype turned up a few times. The V call is TRBV15, the J call TRBJ1-2; D may be TRBD1 (6 bases). The V gene lost 0 bases and the J gene lost 6 bases, with 20 bases spanning the gap. The length of the CDR3 is 17 residues. From germline, CDR1 is LNHNV and CDR2 YYDKDF (reference sequence). This chain's CDR3 is CATSRERTAIVEDGYTF. The CDR3 nucleotides are TGTGCCACCAGCAGAGAGAGGACAGCTATTGTAGAGGATGGCTACACCTTC.

The V gene is TRBV4-2, the J gene TRBJ2-2; 7 positions agree with TRBD1. The CDR3 consists of 17 residues. The trim removed 0 bases at V and 0 bases at J, leaving 4 bases unmatched. Germline V CDR1 and CDR2: LGHNA, YNFKEQ. In DNA form, the CDR3 reads TGTGCCAGCAGCCAAGACCTACAGGGGCCGAACACCGGGGAGCTGTTTTTT. Translated: CASSQDLQGPNTGELFF.

This clonotype was counted ten times or more. This chain joins TRBV20-1 and TRBJ1-1; D call uncertain. The CDR3 has 13 amino acids. In germline, CDR1 is DFQATT, CDR2 SNEGSKA (reference sequence). V was shortened by 5 bases and J by 2 bases, with 12 bases between the two germline ends. CDR3 in DNA: TGCAGTGCTGGTAAACAGAGTAACACTGAAGCTTTCTTT. Residues: CSAGKQSNTEAFF.

The rearrangement links TRBV28 to TRBJ2-1; D remains unclear. This CDR3 has 16 amino acids. V dropped 5 bases and J dropped 0 bases, with 14 bases sitting between them. From germline, CDR1 is MDHEN and CDR2 SYDVKM. The CDR3, as DNA: TGTGCCAGCAGTGCGACCGCAACCGGCTCCTACAATGAGCAGTTCTTC. Residues: CASSATATGSYNEQFF.